This TCR beta chain was identified in a study of CD8 T cells in Susac syndrome. This CDR3 has 14 residues. Germline loops: CDR1 SQVTM, CDR2 ANQGSEA. J lost 1 base, V lost 2 bases, and 2 bases had no gene match. Remarks on this clonotype: The antigen remains undetermined.

Study-level findings and limits: The study's TCR sequencing and HLA analysis covered a relatively small number of individuals, and the study acknowledged this.

Random hexamers served to reverse transcribe roughly 0.45 to 1 ug RNA. A single record per CDR3 protein comes from TCRdb applying MiXCR to the immunoSEQ multiplex PCR reads. In the table there are 200,000 or so distinct CDR3 sequences, 90% to 96% of which are singletons. The multiple sclerosis controls were treatment-naive patients with relapsing-remitting disease that was stable or active. Input material: CD4+ T cells from PBMCs. This receptor was identified in a human donor with multiple sclerosis. V gene TRBV29-1 combines with J gene TRBJ2-7; 10 bases agree with TRBD1. CDR3 bases: TGCAGCGTTGAAAGACAGGGGGCTTCCTACGAGCAGTACTTC. This codes for CSVERQGASYEQYF.